The entry below describes one T cell receptor beta chain. The record originates from a study of blood T cell repertoires in COVID-19. Study in general: Both acute and convalescent COVID-19 samples were obtained from the United States, Italy and Spain.

Patients of the Seattle cohort, enrolled during active infection, were followed longitudinally. V shed 5 bases, J shed 2 bases, and the junction held 5 bases outside the gene matches. The germline V gene has CDR1 GTSNPN and CDR2 SVGIG (reference sequence). This CDR3 spans 13 amino acids. Per the original methods: Using reference gene primer amplification, nucleated cell counts were estimated. Sequencing used immunoSEQ multiplex PCR; TCRdb keeps in-frame clones, though not all of them. V and J calls plus clone size are reproduced from that table; the DNA served to infer D and trimming. The sample yields over 150,000 clones, approximately 85% seen once.

Sequencing used peripheral blood. This TCR was sampled from a woman aged 55-70 years with COVID-19, enrolled during active disease. V usage is TRBV30 and J usage is TRBJ1-2; 7 nucleotides match TRBD1. The CDR3 spells CAWLGQDNYGYTF. The CDR3 DNA reads as TGTGCCTGGTTAGGACAGGACAACTATGGCTACACCTTC.